These 15 T cell receptor beta chains came from one sample sequenced in a study of control samples from healthy donors and cancer patients. The method was immunoSEQ multiplex PCR; TCRdb's version includes in-frame clones alone and lacks a portion of them. The table includes around 250,000 clones, over 75% detected once. The sequencing input was PBMCs. Receptor source: a woman aged 60 to 75 with lung cancer.

There are a few counts of this clone. The V call is TRBV7-9, the J call TRBJ1-2; 7 bases map to TRBD1. Trimming at V came to 4 bases and at J to 7 bases, leaving 6 bases not matched to a gene. Looked up from germline, CDR1 is SEHNR and CDR2 is FQNEAQ (reference sequence). The CDR3 is made up of 13 amino acids. The CDR3 is CASSYRQGAGYTF. Here the CDR3 DNA reads TGTGCCAGCAGCTATAGACAGGGTGCTGGCTACACCTTC.

This clone occurred a few times. V is TRBV2 and J is TRBJ1-2, with TRBD1 identical over 8 bases. Germline CDR1 SNHLY, CDR2 FYNNEI. This CDR3 is 13 amino acids long. V trimming: 3 bases; J trimming: 7 bases; junction bases outside the gene matches: 4. CDR3 nucleotide sequence: TGTGCCAGCAGTGAGCAGGGGGCTGGTGGCTACACCTTC. Residues: CASSEQGAGGYTF.

The chain links TRBV19 to TRBJ1-1; 7 bases match TRBD1. The CDR3 consists of 15 residues. CDR1 and CDR2 from the germline V gene are LNHDA and SQIVND (reference sequence). Unmatched junction bases numbered 7, after V lost 4 bases and J lost 2 bases. In nucleotides, the CDR3 is TGTGCCAGTAGTAGGCCACAGGGGCTCAACACTGAAGCTTTCTTT. This encodes CASSRPQGLNTEAFF.

The J gene is TRBJ1-4, the V gene TRBV5-1; D remains unclear. The CDR3 loop spans 16 amino acids. V lost 7 bases and J lost 3, with 19 bases in between. The germline CDR1 and CDR2 sequences are SGHRS and YFSETQ. The DNA for the CDR3 is TGCGCCAGCGGCACCGGGCCAAACTTACCTAATGAAAAACTGTTTTTT. It codes for CASGTGPNLPNEKLFF. The entire variable domain, with the rest obtained from reference TRBV5-1 and TRBJ1-4, is as follows: KAGVTQTPRYLIKTRGQQVTLSCSPISGHRSVSWYQQTPGQGLQFLFEYFSETQRNKGNFPGRFSGRQFSNSRSEMNVSTLELGDSALYLCASGTGPNLPNEKLFFGSGTQLSVL.

The chain uses TRBV3-1 (or the pseudogene TRBV3-2) and TRBJ1-5; no firm D call. The germline V gene encodes CDR1 LGHDT and CDR2 YNNKEL (reference sequence). V was clipped by 1 base and J by 4 bases, with 14 bases between them. The CDR3 has 16 residues. CDR3 in DNA: TGTGCCAGCAGCCAAGGGGGTCTGAGAGGAAATCAGCCCCAGCATTTT. Amino acid sequence: CASSQGGLRGNQPQHF.

The chain is built from TRBV30 and TRBJ2-5; D perhaps matches TRBD1 (6 bases). This CDR3 is 13 amino acids long. CDR1 and CDR2 from the germline V gene are GTSNPN and SVGIG (reference sequence). The V end lost 2 bases, the J end lost 1 base, and 8 bases lay between the germline ends. In DNA form, the CDR3 reads TGTGCCTGGAGTAACAGGGCCCAAGAGACCCAGTACTTC. Translating it yields CAWSNRAQETQYF.

This rearrangement joins TRBV4-1 to TRBJ1-2, with TRBD1 identical over 7 bases. The length of the CDR3 is 17 residues. The V gene's germline CDR1 is MGHRA and CDR2 YSYEKL. Trimming cost V 0 bases and J 0 bases; bases outside gene matches: 7. The CDR3 DNA is TGCGCCAGCAGCCAAGATACAGGGGCTTCCGCTAACTATGGCTACACCTTC. Its protein product is CASSQDTGASANYGYTF.

The chain recombines TRBV5-6 with TRBJ1-6, with D possibly matching TRBD1 (6 bases). The V end was cut by 2 bases, the J end by 0 bases, with 12 bases between. Germline CDR1 reads SGHDT; CDR2 reads YYEEEE. The CDR3 sequence is 17 residues long. The DNA for the CDR3 is TGTGCCAGCAGCTTCCGGACAGTAAGCTCCTATAATTCACCCCTCCACTTT. Its protein product is CASSFRTVSSYNSPLHF.

The chain recombines TRBV5-1 with TRBJ2-6; 7 bases line up with TRBD1. V was clipped by 4 bases and J by 1 base; unmatched bases: 11. CDR1 SGHRS and CDR2 YFSETQ come from the germline V gene. This CDR3 is built from 18 residues. The CDR3 DNA sequence: TGCGCCAGCAGCCAATACGACAGGGTATCATCTGGGGCCAACGTCCTGACTTTC. Its translation is CASSQYDRVSSGANVLTF. The variable domain in full, completed from reference TRBV5-1 and TRBJ2-6, reads KAGVTQTPRYLIKTRGQQVTLSCSPISGHRSVSWYQQTPGQGLQFLFEYFSETQRNKGNFPGRFSGRQFSNSRSEMNVSTLELGDSALYLCASSQYDRVSSGANVLTFGAGSRLTVL.

The V gene is TRBV4-1, the J gene TRBJ1-6, with D maybe TRBD1 (5 bases). V was clipped by 1 base and J by 9 bases, with 16 bases between them. Germline V gene sequence: CDR1 MGHRA, CDR2 YSYEKL. This CDR3 region has 16 residues. The CDR3 sequence is CASSQVPFRGPSPLHF. In DNA, the CDR3 is TGCGCCAGCAGCCAAGTCCCCTTTCGGGGACCTTCACCCCTCCACTTT.

The chain is built from TRBV19 and TRBJ1-5; perhaps TRBD1 as D (6 bases). From germline, CDR1 is LNHDA and CDR2 SQIVND (reference sequence). This CDR3 has 16 amino acids. The germline V and J ends were trimmed by 1 base and 3 bases, with 13 bases remaining between them. CDR3 coding DNA: TGTGCCAGTAGTATAGGGGGGGGCTTTGTCAATCAGCCCCAGCATTTT. Translation: CASSIGGGFVNQPQHF.

A single count supports this clone. This chain uses TRBV3-1 (or the pseudogene TRBV3-2) with TRBJ2-2; D might be TRBD2 (6 bases). This CDR3 is 15 amino acids long. V shed 3 bases and J shed 0 bases, with 8 bases lying between them. Germline values: CDR1 LGHDT, CDR2 YNNKEL (reference sequence). CDR3 amino acids: CASSHGGANTGELFF. The CDR3 nucleotides read TGTGCCAGCAGCCACGGCGGGGCGAACACCGGGGAGCTGTTTTTT.

This CDR3 is CASSDHGSYNSPLHF. CDR3 in DNA: TGTGCCAGCAGCGACCACGGCTCCTATAATTCACCCCTCCACTTT. V gene TRBV9 combines with J gene TRBJ1-6; D uncertain. Trimming removed 3 bases at V and 0 bases at J, with 7 bases between. The CDR3 covers 15 residues. In germline, CDR1 is SGDLS, CDR2 YYNGEE.

The chain combines TRBV18 with TRBJ1-1; 9 bases fit TRBD1. The CDR3 is made up of 15 amino acids. Germline V lookup: CDR1 KGHSH, CDR2 LQKENI. V dropped 2 bases and J dropped 5; count of bases not matched to a gene: 6. The CDR3 DNA follows: TGTGCCAGCTCACCATCGCTGGACAGGGGAACTGAAGCTTTCTTT. Translated: CASSPSLDRGTEAFF. Complete variable domain (other parts from reference TRBV18 and TRBJ1-1): NAGVMQNPRHLVRRRGQEARLRCSPMKGHSHVYWYRQLPEEGLKFMVYLQKENIIDESGMPKERFSAEFPKEGPSILRIQQVVRGDSAAYFCASSPSLDRGTEAFFGQGTRLTVV.

This sequence joins TRBV5-1 and TRBJ2-3, with D possibly TRBD1 on 7 matching bases. Germline V gene data show CDR1 as SGHRS and CDR2 as YFSETQ. V was clipped by 3 bases and J by 1 base, with 12 bases between them. There are 15 residues in the CDR3. The CDR3 protein is CASSSSRGGTDTQYF. The DNA for the CDR3 is TGCGCCAGCAGCTCCTCCAGGGGGGGCACAGATACGCAGTATTTT. The entire variable domain, with the rest obtained from reference TRBV5-1 and TRBJ2-3, is as follows: KAGVTQTPRYLIKTRGQQVTLSCSPISGHRSVSWYQQTPGQGLQFLFEYFSETQRNKGNFPGRFSGRQFSNSRSEMNVSTLELGDSALYLCASSSSRGGTDTQYFGPGTRLTVL.